The text below deals with one TCR beta chain. Its matching antigen is unknown. Regarding donors, all were healthy bone marrow donors. Vbeta (60) and Jbeta (13) primers were used in the PCR. Libraries were prepared by immunoSEQ multiplex PCR; TCRdb keeps only in-frame clonotypes and omits some of them. The sample records about 130,000 clones, less than 80% being singletons. These data are taken from a study of cytomegalovirus exposure and HLA in healthy donors. Study-wide results and limits: More clonal expansion characterized HLA-associated TCR beta chains than equally common others in a later analysis. Versus the roughly 700-donor mean, an Asian-associated ancestry cluster reportedly showed fewer N-insertions in a later analysis. According to a later analysis, most TCR beta chains associated with CMV appeared HLA-restricted.

Trimming removed 2 bases from V and 6 bases from J; junction bases left unmatched: 8. CDR3 length: 14 residues. Germline V CDR1 and CDR2: SGHRS, YFSETQ. This clonotype was obtained from a man aged 40-49 years in good health and CMV-seropositive. The sample consisted of PBMCs. The chain combines TRBV5-1 with TRBJ2-7, with 7 bases matching TRBD2. The CDR3 bases are TGCGCCAGCAGCTTAGGCGGGACTATACTCGAGCAGTACTTC. Residues: CASSLGGTILEQYF.